This TCR beta chain originates from a study of cytomegalovirus exposure and HLA in healthy donors (dated by TCRdb to about 2017). Concerning the study at large: An earlier analysis of approximately 640 of the donors reported roughly 300 Gb of sequence data and more than 90 million unique TCR beta sequences from 150 million to 200 million T cells. An early release covering some 640 HLA-typed donors comprised 250 to 350 gigabases of sequencing data and roughly 85 million unique TCR sequences. Of the 350 to 450 genotyped donors, less than 90% were placed in the genetic ancestry cluster associated with self-reported Caucasian donors. The aim of the study was to test whether cataloging public T cell receptors could identify signatures of past pathogen exposure. Using immunosequencing, the study profiled T cell repertoires from 500 to 800 subjects and related those repertoires to cytomegalovirus serostatus. Besides the first cohort of hundreds of subjects, a separate validation cohort made up of 120 different subjects was used. To predict cytomegalovirus infection status, the study combined high-throughput TCR immunosequencing, statistical association of individual TCRs with disease status, and machine learning. A later analysis re-examined previously published TCR beta repertoires from roughly 720 donors and added high-resolution HLA genotyping to investigate patterns of TCR occurrence. Rather than drawing on any new phenotypic data, the later analysis identified candidate immune exposures from TCR beta sequences and the way those sequences occurred across donors. An earlier analysis of approximately 630 of the donors applied high-throughput TCR beta sequencing to assess whether each TCR beta V gene segment acted as functional or pseudogenic. Donor age, sex, ethnicity and CMV serostatus were compiled together with the repertoire data. In a later genetic analysis, genome-wide SNP genotypes for about 55% of the roughly 700 donors were used, and that subset was treated as a discovery cohort. Every repertoire in the discovery cohort had been generated on one and the same sequencing platform. HLA typing covered class I and class II loci at four-digit resolution. Typing coverage differed by locus: A, B, C, DRB1 and DQB1 were typed in about 629-640 donors, DQA1 in roughly 510, DPA1 in approximately 610, and DPB1 in 400 to 480. Roughly five DR-DQ haplotypes were treated as single units for association and clustering because of strong linkage in the cohort. Across some 400 genotyped donors of the cohort, an average of 235,054 unique TCR beta nucleotide sequences per donor were sequenced, and around 20% of those sequences were non-productive.

On this clone itself: What antigen it recognizes has not been identified. No base quality information exists; no much larger clone differs at one position.

The study at large found these results: In vitro tests confirmed that a few of the cytomegalovirus-associated TCR beta chains recognize cytomegalovirus antigens. A later analysis found that most CMV-associated TCR beta chains appeared HLA-restricted, with HLA associations seemingly driven largely by CMV exposure. Assigning TCR associations to individual alleles was difficult when HLA alleles, especially DR and DQ, strongly co-occurred. A later analysis associated about 17,000 TCR beta sequences with specific HLA alleles at a false discovery rate of 0.05. Linkage disequilibrium might explain the correlated functional status among segregating V segments, but an unknown experimental factor could not be excluded. In a later analysis, HLA-associated TCR beta chains were found to be more clonally expanded and to have lower generation probabilities than equally common non-associated chains. The study gave a list of under 200 TCR beta chains associated with cytomegalovirus. V-gene and J-gene trimming of TCR beta chains was associated with a missense DCLRE1C variant in a later genetic analysis, and the association was replicated in an independent cohort. A cluster of highly shared sequence variants was judged likely to be a technical artifact of the sequencing pipeline. Cytomegalovirus status was reported to be diagnosed by the classifier with high specificity and sensitivity in both the original and validation cohorts. A later analysis found that TCR association rates varied across HLA loci, with DRB1 alleles showing the most associated TCRs and HLA-C alleles the fewest. It was suggested by the authors that the approach could potentially be generalized to other disease states and immunological phenotypes. According to a later genetic analysis, donors in an Asian-associated ancestry cluster had fewer N-insertions in productive TCRs than the approximately 690-donor mean. Some IMGT-functional V segments, including TRBV6-2 and TRBV6-3, could not be told apart with the 87-base-pair reads, so those segments were excluded. Because HLA typing was missing for some donors at each locus, association tests included only the typed subset. According to a later analysis, parvovirus B19, influenza, CMV and Epstein-Barr virus appeared linked to several top co-occurrence clusters. The cohort was sequenced for TCR beta chains only, and without alpha or paired-chain data the features that could be detected were limited. A further reported finding was that TCR beta sequences accurately predicted the HLA-A and HLA-B alleles for most subjects in the first cohort. Across donors, most TCR sequences were observed very rarely, whereas some public TCRs were present in many individuals. An earlier analysis of 587 of the donors showed that most TCR beta V segments appeared in productive rearrangements either about 87% or about 30% of the time, which broadly matched IMGT annotations. The earlier analysis of approximately 590 of the donors excluded roughly 16 rarely observed V segments, including chromosome 9 orphons, because counts were too low. For the cohort, immune exposure information was limited to CMV serostatus. Roughly uniform sequencing depth across donors was assumed in presence/absence analyses, although this assumption may not hold.

The cohort consisted of some 730 healthy bone marrow donors. At the time of sampling, every cohort member was nominally healthy, though immune exposures that went unrecorded were likely present. The donor was CMV seronegative and belonged to the group of approximately 320 seronegative cohort members. Each donor provided a peripheral blood sample, and peripheral blood mononuclear cells were used for TCR beta sequencing. The Qiagen DNeasy Blood Extraction Kit was used to extract genomic DNA from the blood cell samples. Library preparation was by the immunoSEQ multiplex PCR assay. A mixture of 60 forward primers for TCR Vbeta segments and 13 reverse primers for TCR Jbeta segments was used in the multiplex PCR. The CDR3 region of rearranged TCR beta genes was amplified from genomic DNA by a multiplex PCR assay. Amplified TCR beta libraries were sequenced as 87-base-pair reads on the Illumina HiSeq System. As for the original processing: In a later analysis, some 80 million unique TCR beta chains were counted across the roughly 610 repertoires, and roughly 10 million of these chains were shared by at least two donors. A nearest-neighbor algorithm error-corrected the raw reads and collapsed the reads into unique sequences, merging closely related sequences to remove PCR and sequencing errors. V, D and J gene segments were assigned by aligning CDR3 sequences to IMGT reference sequences. For a sequence to be retained, a match of at least six nucleotides to both a V gene segment and a J gene segment was required. A rearrangement was called productive if the CDR3 had no stop codons and remained in frame with V and J, and every other rearrangement was called non-productive. Following IMGT convention, CDR3 was defined as the stretch from the second conserved V-encoded cysteine to the conserved J-encoded phenylalanine. In an earlier analysis of more than 550 of the donors, sequences lacking an unambiguous match to a single V gene segment were excluded. An earlier analysis of fewer than 750 of the donors classified V segments as functional when productive rearrangements were above 56.7% and as segregating when the standard deviation between donors was above 5%. A statistical classification framework was developed to diagnose cytomegalovirus status using the catalog of TCR beta chain sequences. In a later analysis, V and J genes were assigned by comparing TCR nucleotide sequences against IMGT/GENE-DB human TR gene sequences. Using the TCRdist pipeline, a later analysis assigned CDR3 sequences along with most-parsimonious VDJ recombination scenarios. In a later analysis, each TCR beta chain was defined by its CDR3 amino acid sequence together with its V-gene family, and reads lacking a unique V-gene family were excluded. In a later analysis, fewer than 600 highly shared, low-generation-probability nucleotide sequences were removed to address suspected cross-contamination and a sequencing artifact. For each public chain, a later analysis derived a clonal expansion index from normalized ranks of inferred template counts within each repertoire. A later analysis computed generation probabilities with a VDJ recombination model fitted to out-of-frame rearrangements, and checked the results against IGoR. In a later analysis, hypergeometric tests were used to score TCR-TCR, TCR-HLA and TCR-CMV co-occurrence, with a repertoire-size bias correction applied to TCR pairs. In a later analysis, false discovery rates were estimated by permuting HLA or CMV assignments 20 times. In a later analysis, co-occurring TCRs were grouped with DBSCAN, and TCRdist sequence similarity was added when clustering was performed within HLA-allele-positive subsets. Repertoires with fewer than 30,000 or more than 120,000 public chains, plus five repertoires with anomalous nucleotide sharing, were excluded from co-occurrence clustering. TCRdb retrieved this table from immuneACCESS and kept in-frame rearrangements only. Not all clones are present; in checked studies, unresolved V genes account for under half, and no reason is known for the remainder. V, J and clone size are those of that table, while D and trimming were read from the DNA. This sample gives roughly 290,000 clones in total; roughly 90% of them show up just once. Together, the top ten hold more than 2% of the sample.

From the cysteine up to the phenylalanine, the CDR3 has a length of 17 residues. Just the 51-base CDR3 DNA is kept, in frame starting at base 1. Per the germline V gene, SGHTS is the CDR1 and YDEGEE is the CDR2. Germline trimming: 2 bases from V, 4 bases from J; junction bases outside gene matches: 11. The chain is assembled from TRBV5-8 and TRBJ1-1, with 10 bases in between that match TRBD1. This sequence was found in a woman between 18 and 29 years old in good health and CMV-seronegative. Sequencing was done on a sample of PBMCs. The DNA sequence reads TGTGCCAGCAGCTTCCGACAGGGGGCCATTCTTCGCACTGAAGCTTTCTTT. Its protein product is CASSFRQGAILRTEAFF.